The rows below give T cell receptor beta chains drawn from one sample of a study of blood T cells in healthy people across ages. TCRdb independently ran MiXCR on the 5' RACE reads; one entry per CDR3 protein. Among 550,000 to 800,000 distinct CDR3 sequences listed, 32% were seen once. The sequenced material came from blood. The receptors were sampled from a woman older than 75 in good health. The CDR3 runs from the conserved cysteine through the conserved F or W. The order of the fields is J gene, D gene, clone size, V gene, CDR3 DNA, CDR3 protein. The D gene is left open where the match is weak. Rows give clone size only sometimes, using once, few, many, or a class for an expanded clone.

TRBJ1-2,TRBD1,few,TRBV2,TGTGCCAGCAGTTCCGACTTTGACAGGGTGGGACATGGCTACACCTTC,CASSSDFDRVGHGYTF
TRBJ1-2,TRBD1,many,TRBV20-1,TGCAGTGCGGGACAGGGGGAGTATGGCTACACCTTC,CSAGQGEYGYTF
TRBJ1-2,.,many,TRBV18,TGTGCCAGCTCACGGGACGGCGTGAACTATGGCTACACCTTC,CASSRDGVNYGYTF
TRBJ2-5,.,many,TRBV24-1,TGTGCCACCAGTGATTCGCGAGGAGTGGAGACCCAGTACTTC,CATSDSRGVETQYF
TRBJ1-4,.,many,TRBV20-1,TGCAGTGCTAGTATCCCGGGCGCCGGTGAAAAACTGTTTTTT,CSASIPGAGEKLFF
TRBJ2-2,TRBD1,few,TRBV28,TGTGCCAGCAGTCTCCGACAGGGGTACACCGGGGAGCTGTTTTTT,CASSLRQGYTGELFF
TRBJ1-2,TRBD1,few,TRBV7-8,TGTGCCAGCAGCTCCCGGGACAGGGTTAGTGGCTACACCTTC,CASSSRDRVSGYTF
TRBJ2-1,.,many,TRBV5-1,TGCGCCAGCAGCCTCGGGACGGCTACCTACAATGAGCAGTTCTTC,CASSLGTATYNEQFF
TRBJ2-1,.,many,TRBV27,TGTGCCAGCAGCAATAAAGGGCTCCCGGTCAATGAGCAGTTCTTC,CASSNKGLPVNEQFF
TRBJ2-7,.,.,TRBV7-2,TGTGCCAGCAGCTACTCGAGGGTGGGGGAGCAGTACTTC,CASSYSRVGEQYF
TRBJ2-7,.,.,TRBV6-1,TGTGCCAGCAGCCTAAAGCTGGACGAGTCCTACGAGCAGTACTTC,CASSLKLDESYEQYF
TRBJ1-3,.,.,TRBV7-2,TGTGCCAGCAGCCCAGAGGTTTCCTACTCTGGAAACACCATATATTTT,CASSPEVSYSGNTIYF
TRBJ2-7,.,many,TRBV20-1,TGCAGTGCCCTGGTGGGGCCCCCCTACGAGCAGTACTTC,CSALVGPPYEQYF
TRBJ2-7,.,many,TRBV2,TGTGCCAGCCTCCTTACAGGGAACAGCTACGAGCAGTACTTC,CASLLTGNSYEQYF
TRBJ2-5,TRBD1,many,TRBV29-1,TGCAGCGTTCGACAGGGTGTGGAGACCCAGTACTTC,CSVRQGVETQYF
TRBJ1-5,.,many,TRBV12-3/TRBV12-4,TGTGCCAGCAACCAGGGATCTCCCAATCAGCCCCAGCATTTT,CASNQGSPNQPQHF
TRBJ2-3,.,.,TRBV20-1,TGCAGTGCTAGCCCCTTCGAAGTTTTT,CSASPFEVF
TRBJ1-1,.,.,TRBV6-6,TGTGCCAGCAGTTACTCTCCACAGGGAAACACTGAAGCTTTCTTT,CASSYSPQGNTEAFF
TRBJ1-5,TRBD1,many,TRBV19,TGTGCCAGTAGTTTTCAGCCGGGACAGGTCAATCAGCCCCAGCATTTT,CASSFQPGQVNQPQHF
TRBJ2-6,.,many,TRBV7-9,TGTGCCAGCAGCTTTGGCCCTGGGGCCAACGTCCTGACTTTC,CASSFGPGANVLTF
TRBJ1-6,.,many,TRBV7-9,TGTGCCAGCAGCAAAAGACCACCGCGGGATAATTCACCCCTCCACTTT,CASSKRPPRDNSPLHF
TRBJ2-2,TRBD1,.,TRBV5-1,TGCGCCGGCAGACAAACAGGGGCGAAGAACACCGGGGAGCTGTTTTTT,CAGRQTGAKNTGELFF
TRBJ2-6,.,many,TRBV5-1,TGCGCCAGCAGCTCAGGATCAGGCTCTGGGGCCAACGTCCTGACTTTC,CASSSGSGSGANVLTF
TRBJ2-3,.,many,TRBV5-1,TGCGCCAGCAGCCGCTGGGGGCCAGCAGATACGCAGTATTTT,CASSRWGPADTQYF
TRBJ2-2,TRBD1,few,TRBV15,TGTGCCACCGAACCCTATAGGACAGGCCTCACCGGGGAGCTGTTTTTT,CATEPYRTGLTGELFF
TRBJ1-4,.,few,TRBV30,TGTGCCTGGACTTACACTGGAGAAAAACTGTTTTTT,CAWTYTGEKLFF
TRBJ2-1,.,.,TRBV19,TGTGCCAGTAGTATAACCAGAGACAATGAGCAGTTCTTC,CASSITRDNEQFF
TRBJ2-3,TRBD2,.,TRBV13,TGTGCCAGCAGCTTAGAAGCGGGAGGCGGGTTAAACACAGATACGCAGTATTTT,CASSLEAGGGLNTDTQYF
TRBJ1-1,.,.,TRBV30,TGTGCCTGGAAAGCCGGAGCTGAAGCTTTCTTT,CAWKAGAEAFF
TRBJ2-5,.,many,TRBV7-2,TGTGCCAGCAGATTTACGGGGCAAGAGACCCAGTACTTC,CASRFTGQETQYF
TRBJ1-5,.,.,TRBV20-1,TGCAGTGCTAGAGCGCCTGAGGGGGGCCACCCCCAGCATTTT,CSARAPEGGHPQHF
TRBJ2-2,TRBD2,many,TRBV29-1,TGCAGCTTTTTAGCGGGGGGGCCCGGGGAGCTGTTTTTT,CSFLAGGPGELFF
TRBJ2-3,TRBD1,.,TRBV28,TGTGCCAGCAGACCCAGGGGGAAGAGCACAGATACGCAGTATTTT,CASRPRGKSTDTQYF
TRBJ1-1,.,many,TRBV20-1,TGCAGTGCGCAAGCGGGGGGCGCGTACGACACTGAAGCTTTCTTT,CSAQAGGAYDTEAFF
TRBJ1-2,.,many,TRBV4-3,TGCGCCAGCCCTTTAGGAGTGGGCCAGGGCCACTATGGCTACACCTTC,CASPLGVGQGHYGYTF
TRBJ2-7,.,.,TRBV7-9,TGTGCCAGCAGCTTAGGGGGCGGTTTTAGCTCCTACGAGCAGTACTTC,CASSLGGGFSSYEQYF
TRBJ2-1,.,many,TRBV5-6,TGTGCCAGCAGCTCTACACTCGGACCATACAATGAGCAGTTCTTC,CASSSTLGPYNEQFF
TRBJ2-3,.,many,TRBV5-1,TGCGCCAGCAGCCCCGCGTCGGGGTTTGGCACAGATACGCAGTATTTT,CASSPASGFGTDTQYF
TRBJ1-2,.,.,TRBV9,TGTGCCAGCAGCCCCCAACCGCGGGACACTAAAGGCTACACCTTC,CASSPQPRDTKGYTF
TRBJ1-6,TRBD1,many,TRBV20-1,TGCAGTGCTAGTAAAACAGGGGTAAATTCACCCCTCCACTTT,CSASKTGVNSPLHF
TRBJ2-3,.,many,TRBV7-2,TGTGCCAGCAGCTTAGACACTTATGATACGCAGTATTTT,CASSLDTYDTQYF
TRBJ2-3,TRBD2,many,TRBV5-1,TGCGCCAGCAGCCCTTGGCGGGGGGCTCGAACAGATACGCAGTATTTT,CASSPWRGARTDTQYF
TRBJ2-1,.,.,TRBV20-1,TGCAGTGCTCTCAGACTAGTTGAGCAGTTCTTC,CSALRLVEQFF